This T cell receptor beta chain was recorded in a study of Graves' ophthalmopathy and Graves' hyperthyroidism (dated by TCRdb to 2017 to 2018). About the study as a whole: Peripheral blood samples were taken at the time of initial diagnosis, before any treatment was given. TCR beta repertoire signatures were used to distinguish Graves' ophthalmopathy from Graves' hyperthyroidism and to predict progression to ophthalmopathy. In total, 120 to 150 blood samples were TCR-sequenced: some 43 ophthalmopathy, roughly 77 hyperthyroidism and some 17 hyperthyroidism-to-ophthalmopathy patients. A discovery set of 95 to 100 patients (more than 40 ophthalmopathy, about 55 stable hyperthyroidism) was enrolled to explore V-J signatures distinguishing ophthalmopathy from hyperthyroidism. The independent validation cohort included around 19 hyperthyroidism patients plus 17 patients who later progressed from hyperthyroidism to ophthalmopathy. In over 5 hyperthyroidism patients, the T-cell repertoire of thyroid tissue was compared with the T-cell repertoire of blood. Once sampling was done, hyperthyroidism patients were given methimazole at a starting dose of 30 mg daily, while ophthalmopathy patients were given high-dose intravenous methylprednisolone. The 100 discovery patients were divided at random into training and test sets in a 7:3 ratio. What the work shows at the level of the full study, not this receptor alone: No statistical method was used to predetermine the sample size, and group allocation was not hidden from the investigators. Most expanded thyroid clonotypes with a frequency above 0.001 also appeared in blood, which suggests that blood repertoires may reflect the immune response in the thyroid. In cross-validation, the 13-signature model distinguished ophthalmopathy from stable hyperthyroidism with about 90% sensitivity and around 83% specificity, while in the test set the corresponding values were roughly 80% and 75%. In validation, the model predicted ophthalmopathy progression with about 70% sensitivity and roughly 72% specificity; around twelve predicted patients were CT-confirmed with GO in a median of about 7.1 months.

TCR beta CDR3 regions were amplified from RNA transcripts for repertoire sequencing. A first-round RT-PCR used HTBI primers with the Qiagen OneStep RT-PCR kit, followed by a second-round multiplex PCR, size selection and purification. Sequencing of the libraries was carried out on an Illumina HiSeq2000 in paired-end mode with 100 bp reads. In the authors' own workflow: SOAPnuke was used to process the reads, removing any read that contained adapters or uncalled bases, had a mean Phred below 15, or lacked an exact match to the constant primer or identifier. COPE v1.2.5 was used to merge the high-quality paired reads. Each unique nucleotide sequence was treated as a clonotype, and MiTCR v1.1 was used to align the clonotypes to the IMGT TRB V, D and J references. Analysis was restricted to V-J combinations with a frequency above 0.0001, which covered just over 98% of repertoires. For each V-J combination, a TCR clonal expansion and chaos score was defined as the ratio of F50 clonal expansion to chaos observed in the TCRdist matrix. Welch's t-statistics and random forest were used to reduce the features to 13 V-J combinations, which were then used as input to a naive Bayes classifier. The Morisita-Horn index was used to measure how similar the thyroid and blood repertoires were. Using fastp at Q25 and MiXCR, TCRdb reprocessed the public reads and kept productive beta chains. A single entry per CDR3 protein holds the most common genes and DNA from its merged rows. It is TCRdb's table, rather than the study itself, that gives the V and J calls and clone size. Here the sample has about 220,000 distinct CDR3 sequences; around a fifth occur a single time. The ten largest clones represent approximately 40% of the sample.

This clonotype has just a few counts. Its recognized antigen is unknown. The record has no base qualities; no much larger clone is one base away. The ophthalmopathy patients had moderately to severely active disease, with a Clinical Activity Score of 3 or higher, a NOSPECS grade of 4 or higher, and a disease duration of less than 3 months. Anyone with other autoimmune diseases, uncontrolled infections, pregnancy or lactation was excluded from the study. Diagnosis was based on clinical symptoms, serum thyroxine, TRAb, thyroid ultrasound and orbital computed tomography. Ficoll-Paque density gradient centrifugation was used to isolate PBMCs from about 9 ml of fresh peripheral blood. Total RNA was extracted using Trizol reagent, and RNA quality was checked on an Agilent 2100 Bioanalyzer. The sample was peripheral blood. The origin of this receptor is a woman between 50 and 59 years old with Graves' ophthalmopathy. Donor details come from another sample of the same person, matched by shared clones.

The DNA sequence follows: TGCGCCAGCAGCCAAGAAGGGGGGGCCGGGACAGCCGATCAAGAGACCCAGTACTTC. This translates into CASSQEGGAGTADQETQYF. The rearrangement joined TRBV4-1 to TRBJ2-5; the D gene is possibly TRBD1 or TRBD2, each agreeing over 7 bases. The junction carries 22 bases between V and J, which are trimmed by 0 bases and 2 bases respectively. The germline V gene yields MGHRA for CDR1 and YSYEKL for CDR2. Its CDR3 holds 19 amino acids, cysteine through phenylalanine. Left in the record is the CDR3 DNA by itself, 57 bases read in frame from the first base.